The 10 T cell receptor beta chains listed next were all sequenced from one sample in a study of T cell responses to AZD1222 COVID-19 vaccine. Method: immunoSEQ multiplex PCR; TCRdb's copy keeps in-frame clones and lacks some. This table holds about 150,000 clones, 80% to 90% found once. The specimen was peripheral blood, collected on day 0 of AZD1222 vaccination. The origin of the receptors is an adult in good health.

V is TRBV7-3 and J is TRBJ2-2; D not certain. V gave up 3 bases and J gave up 5 bases, with 7 bases separating them. Per the germline V gene, CDR1 is SGHTA and CDR2 is FQGTGA. CDR3 length: 13 residues. In DNA form, the CDR3 reads TGTGCCAGCAGCTTGACGCAGACCGGGGAGCTGTTTTTT. This sequence encodes CASSLTQTGELFF.

V usage is TRBV29-1 and J usage is TRBJ2-6, with no clear D. This CDR3 is built from 13 residues. Trimming took 4 bases from V and 0 from J, leaving 4 bases between them. Germline V gives CDR1 SQVTM, CDR2 ANQGSEA. The CDR3 sequence is CSVASSGANVLTF. The CDR3 coding sequence is TGCAGCGTTGCGAGCTCTGGGGCCAACGTCCTGACTTTC.

As concerns this clone: Possible read error: a much larger clone is one base away. The chain has TRBV11-2 and TRBJ1-1, with no clear D. The CDR3 runs to 13 residues. Trimming removed 1 base from V and 0 bases from J, with 3 bases in between. The germline CDR1 and CDR2 sequences are SGHAT and FQNNGV. CDR3 coding DNA: TGTGCCAGCAGCTTAGTGGTGAACACTGAAGCTTTCTTT. It encodes CASSLVVNTEAFF.

The chain employs TRBV24-1 and TRBJ1-2; 7 bases are a match to TRBD1. The ends lost 3 bases at V and 8 bases at J; junction bases unmatched: 8. CDR3 length: 14 residues. Germline lookup yields CDR1 KGHDR and CDR2 SFDVKD. The CDR3 protein is CATSDGPTGVGYTF. The DNA for the CDR3 is TGTGCCACCAGTGATGGGCCCACAGGGGTCGGCTACACCTTC.

V is TRBV6-5 and J is TRBJ1-5, with 10 bases fitting TRBD1. Trimming at V came to 3 bases and at J to 5 bases, leaving 4 bases not matched to a gene. CDR1 is MNHEY and CDR2 is SVGAGI in the germline V gene. The CDR3 contains 15 residues. This CDR3 reads CASSYSGTGDQPQHF. The CDR3 DNA follows: TGTGCCAGCAGTTATAGTGGGACAGGGGATCAGCCCCAGCATTTT.

This clone turned up a few times. The V call is TRBV6-2 or TRBV6-3, the J call TRBJ2-7; TRBD2 is a possible D gene (5 bases). Trimming removed 6 bases at V and 11 bases at J, with 23 bases between. Germline loops: CDR1 MNHEY, CDR2 SVGEGT. The CDR3 totals 14 residues. CDR3 region: CASSPFAGEGWEYF. CDR3 sequence (DNA): TGTGCCAGCAGCCCCTTCGCCGGGGAAGGGTGGGAGTACTTC.

V gene TRBV5-4 combines with J gene TRBJ1-4; D not resolved. Germline CDR1 is SGHNT and CDR2 is YYREEE (reference sequence). Trimming took 1 base from V and 7 from J, leaving 11 bases between them. This CDR3 is built from 14 residues. This chain's CDR3 is CASSLSGRTEKLFF. CDR3 bases: TGTGCCAGCAGCTTGTCGGGTAGAACTGAAAAACTGTTTTTT.

A word on this clone: The same CDR3 can be traced to other DNA sequences in this sample. The rearrangement joins TRBV24-1 to TRBJ1-1; 8 bases align to TRBD1. This CDR3 contains 15 residues. The germline CDR1 and CDR2 sequences are KGHDR and SFDVKD. Germline trimming cut 3 bases from V and 3 bases from J; bases unmatched to any gene: 5. The CDR3 reads CATSDPTGGDTEAFF. The CDR3 coding sequence is TGTGCCACCAGTGATCCTACAGGGGGTGACACTGAAGCTTTCTTT.

The V call is TRBV5-4, the J call TRBJ2-2, with D hard to call. V was trimmed by 4 bases and J by 1 base, leaving 14 bases between them. Germline V gene sequence: CDR1 SGHNT, CDR2 YYREEE (reference sequence). The CDR3 runs to 16 residues. CDR3 loop: CASSPSLGKNTGELFF. The CDR3 coding sequence is TGTGCCAGCAGCCCGTCTTTGGGAAAGAACACCGGGGAGCTGTTTTTT.

This chain joins TRBV5-8 and TRBJ2-3; 7 bases fit TRBD1. There are 15 residues in the CDR3. V lost 1 base, J lost 8 bases, and 10 bases stayed unmatched. Germline-derived CDR1 and CDR2 are SGHTS and YDEGEE. The CDR3 protein is CASSLNRGLFATQYF. The CDR3 nucleotides read TGTGCCAGCAGCTTGAACAGGGGCCTTTTTGCTACGCAGTATTTT.